This entry concerns a single T cell receptor (beta chain). After removal of 4 bases from V and 1 base from J, the junction contained 4 bases not matched to a gene. Looked up from germline, CDR1 is SQVTM and CDR2 is ANQGSEA. The CDR3 consists of 14 residues. This record comes from a study of blood T cell repertoires in COVID-19. Background on the study: Sources were T cells, B-cell-depleted T cells, or PBMCs; the material itself was cDNA or gDNA.

In the authors' methods: Amplification with reference gene primers provided the estimates of nucleated cell counts. Produced via immunoSEQ multiplex PCR; TCRdb's table is partial and in-frame only. V and J calls and clone size are given by that table; D and trimming were obtained from the DNA. The data hold under 150,000 clones, with 80% to 90% observed a single time. The TCR was taken from a human donor in a cohort sampled during active COVID-19. The chain recombines TRBV29-1 with TRBJ2-7; 10 bases are shared with TRBD1. Sequencing was performed on peripheral blood. DNA for the CDR3: TGCAGCGTTGCGACAGGGGGCATTTCCTACGAGCAGTACTTC. It encodes CSVATGGISYEQYF.